This passage covers 19 T cell receptor beta chains from one sample sequenced in a study of T cell responses to AZD1222 COVID-19 vaccine. Assay: immunoSEQ multiplex PCR; the TCRdb copy retains only in-frame clones and omits some. The table records around 110,000 clones, about 90% of them present only once. Sequencing used peripheral blood, obtained 28 days after the second AZD1222 dose. The source is an adult who received the AZD1222 COVID-19 vaccine.

This chain connects TRBV27 to TRBJ2-1; D possibly corresponds to TRBD1 (6 bases). Trimming shortened V by 2 bases and J by 1 base, and 9 bases separated the two germline ends. Germline CDR1 reads MNHEY; CDR2 reads SMNVEV (reference sequence). The CDR3 is 15 residues long. The CDR3 DNA sequence: TGTGCCAGCAGTTTAACAGGGATTTCCTACAATGAGCAGTTCTTC. Residues: CASSLTGISYNEQFF.

The chain combines TRBV5-1 with TRBJ1-4; D unresolved. From germline, CDR1 is SGHRS and CDR2 YFSETQ. The V gene lost 0 bases and the J gene lost 0 bases, with 9 bases spanning the gap. The CDR3 sequence is 16 residues long. CDR3 DNA sequence: TGCGCCAGCAGCTTGGGAGAGGCTGCAACTAATGAAAAACTGTTTTTT. Encoded protein: CASSLGEAATNEKLFF. The full variable domain, rest sourced from reference TRBV5-1 and TRBJ1-4, is KAGVTQTPRYLIKTRGQQVTLSCSPISGHRSVSWYQQTPGQGLQFLFEYFSETQRNKGNFPGRFSGRQFSNSRSEMNVSTLELGDSALYLCASSLGEAATNEKLFFGSGTQLSVL.

The chain has TRBV3-1 (or the pseudogene TRBV3-2) and TRBJ2-5; TRBD2 matches 14 bases. The CDR3 length is 16 residues. The V gene end was trimmed by 4 bases and the J gene end by 3 bases; junction bases not matched to a gene: 4. Germline loops: CDR1 LGHDT, CDR2 YNNKEL (reference sequence). CDR3 nucleotides: TGTGCCAGCAGCCGTAGACTAGCGGGAGGGGAAGAGACCCAGTACTTC. It translates to CASSRRLAGGEETQYF.

The chain combines TRBV28 with TRBJ2-7; 8 bases fit TRBD1. Germline V CDR1 and CDR2: MDHEN, SYDVKM. The CDR3 is made up of 15 amino acids. V lost 1 base to trimming and J lost 2 bases; unmatched junction nucleotides: 4. The CDR3 sequence: CASSLSPDRAYEQYF. DNA of the CDR3: TGTGCCAGCAGTTTATCCCCGGACAGGGCCTACGAGCAGTACTTC.

The chain has TRBV3-1 (or the pseudogene TRBV3-2) and TRBJ1-2; D might be TRBD1 (6 bases). There are 12 residues in the CDR3. Germline CDR1 reads LGHDT; CDR2 reads YNNKEL (reference sequence). Trimming stripped 4 bases from V and 8 bases from J, with 11 bases between. CDR3 sequence reads: CASSPGQWGYTF. The CDR3 region has the DNA TGTGCCAGCAGCCCAGGACAGTGGGGCTACACCTTC.

The rearrangement links TRBV28 to TRBJ2-4, with a tentative D call TRBD1 (6 bases). V was shortened by 10 bases and J by 0 bases, with 13 bases between the two germline ends. This CDR3 is built from 14 residues. The germline CDR1 and CDR2 sequences are MDHEN and SYDVKM. The CDR3 spells CATQGGVAKNIQYF. CDR3 sequence (DNA): TGTGCCACACAGGGTGGGGTAGCCAAAAACATTCAGTACTTC.

The V and J genes are TRBV24-1 and TRBJ2-1; 9 bases agree with TRBD1. Germline CDR1 KGHDR, CDR2 SFDVKD. J gave up 8 bases and V 1 base, and 8 bases lay outside the gene matches. This CDR3 is built from 16 residues. The CDR3 DNA sequence: TGTGCCACCAGTGATTTTTCGGGACAGGGTTTCGATGAGCAGTTCTTC. Residues: CATSDFSGQGFDEQFF.

The gene calls are TRBV6-4 and TRBJ2-3; 7 bases agree with TRBD1. CDR1 and CDR2 (germline): MRHNA, SNTAGT. With V trimmed by 5 bases and J by 0 bases, 2 bases remained unmatched. The CDR3 covers 14 residues. The CDR3 spells CASSPTGSTDTQYF. CDR3 sequence (DNA): TGTGCCAGCAGTCCGACAGGGAGCACAGATACGCAGTATTTT.

This chain uses TRBV10-3 with TRBJ2-1; D gene unclear. This CDR3 region has 15 residues. V dropped 0 bases and J dropped 2 bases, with 8 bases sitting between them. CDR1 and CDR2 from the germline V gene are ENHRY and SYGVKD. DNA for the CDR3: TGTGCCATCAGTGAGTCTCCAAACACCTACAATGAGCAGTTCTTC. Translation: CAISESPNTYNEQFF.

The genes are TRBV3-1 (or the pseudogene TRBV3-2) and TRBJ1-2, with D unclear. Between the trimmed V and J ends, which lost 9 bases and 2 bases, there was a span of 10 bases. This CDR3 is 12 amino acids long. The V gene's germline CDR1 is LGHDT and CDR2 YNNKEL (reference sequence). The CDR3 nucleotides are TGTGCCAGTAGTACTAGGAACTATGGCTACACCTTC. It is translated as CASSTRNYGYTF.

This chain joins TRBV18 and TRBJ1-3, with 7 bases that match TRBD1. Germline V gives CDR1 KGHSH, CDR2 LQKENI. The CDR3 loop spans 15 amino acids. V was clipped by 3 bases and J by 4 bases; unmatched bases: 6. The CDR3, as DNA: TGTGCCAGCTCACCTACCGGGACAGAGGGAAACACCATATATTTT. Translated, it gives CASSPTGTEGNTIYF. The full variable domain, in which reference TRBV18 and TRBJ1-3 provide the parts outside the CDR3, is NAGVMQNPRHLVRRRGQEARLRCSPMKGHSHVYWYRQLPEEGLKFMVYLQKENIIDESGMPKERFSAEFPKEGPSILRIQQVVRGDSAAYFCASSPTGTEGNTIYFGEGSWLTVV.

This clone came up once. V is TRBV27 and J is TRBJ2-1; 14 nucleotides agree with TRBD2. Trimming at V came to 4 bases and at J to 8 bases, leaving 7 bases not matched to a gene. This CDR3 region has 16 residues. Germline V lookup: CDR1 MNHEY, CDR2 SMNVEV (reference sequence). The CDR3: CASSSRTSGRSDEQFF. DNA of the CDR3: TGTGCCAGCAGTTCGCGGACTAGCGGGAGGTCTGATGAGCAGTTCTTC.

The rearrangement joins TRBV6-5 to TRBJ2-3; 9 bases fit TRBD2. CDR1 and CDR2 from the germline V gene are MNHEY and SVGAGI. This CDR3 has 14 residues. V lost 7 bases to trimming and J lost 10 bases; unmatched junction nucleotides: 12. CDR3 sequence reads: CASINSGSLTSQYF. The CDR3 DNA follows: TGTGCCAGCATTAATAGCGGGAGCCTGACATCGCAGTATTTT.

The count of this clone is one. The chain recombines TRBV21-1 with TRBJ1-1; TRBD1, as called in the table, went unchecked against the DNA. TRBV21-1 is annotated as a pseudogene. This CDR3 has 14 residues. The CDR3 DNA is TGTGCCAGCAGCAAACAGGGCACGAACACTGAAGCTTTCTTT. Its translation: CASSKQGTNTEAFF.

CDR3 loop: CASSLAQSSGANVLTF. The CDR3 bases are TGCGCCAGCAGCTTGGCCCAGAGCTCTGGGGCCAACGTCCTGACTTTC. This chain joins TRBV5-1 and TRBJ2-6; unclear D gene. The ends were cut back, 0 bases at V and 0 bases at J, with 7 bases in the middle. The germline V gene encodes CDR1 SGHRS and CDR2 YFSETQ. This CDR3 is built from 16 residues. Drawing the rest from reference TRBV5-1 and TRBJ2-6, the complete variable domain is KAGVTQTPRYLIKTRGQQVTLSCSPISGHRSVSWYQQTPGQGLQFLFEYFSETQRNKGNFPGRFSGRQFSNSRSEMNVSTLELGDSALYLCASSLAQSSGANVLTFGAGSRLTVL.

The chain has TRBV6-1 and TRBJ1-4; D perhaps matches TRBD1 (6 bases). Trimming pared 2 bases from V and 7 bases from J, leaving 14 bases between. CDR1 is MNHNS, CDR2 SASEGT, per germline. The CDR3 has 15 amino acids. This CDR3 is CASSEFGGAGEKLFF. The CDR3 nucleotides read TGTGCCAGCAGTGAATTTGGGGGCGCGGGTGAAAAACTGTTTTTT.

V and J are TRBV4-2 and TRBJ2-5; D is perhaps TRBD1 or TRBD2 (5 bases each). The CDR3 consists of 16 residues. Germline V gene data show CDR1 as LGHNA and CDR2 as YNFKEQ. The V end lost 0 bases, the J end lost 2 bases, and 13 bases lay between the germline ends. The CDR3 protein is CASSQDPPGPQETQYF. The CDR3 nucleotides are TGTGCCAGCAGCCAAGATCCCCCGGGACCACAAGAGACCCAGTACTTC.

The CDR3 DNA is TGTGCCAGTAGTATAGGTACTGGGGATAGGGGTACTGAAGCTTTCTTT. It codes for CASSIGTGDRGTEAFF. V and J are TRBV19 and TRBJ1-1, with a possible D match to TRBD1 (5 bases). This CDR3 comprises 16 residues. V gave up 1 base and J gave up 5 bases, with 17 bases separating them. Germline V CDR1 and CDR2: LNHDA, SQIVND (reference sequence).

This chain uses TRBV19 with TRBJ2-7; D gene uncertain. The germline V gene has CDR1 LNHDA and CDR2 SQIVND (reference sequence). The CDR3 extends over 13 amino acids. V lost 6 bases and J lost 1, with 10 bases in between. The chain's CDR3 is CASRPQSSYEQYF. CDR3 bases: TGTGCCAGTAGACCACAGTCGTCCTACGAGCAGTACTTC.